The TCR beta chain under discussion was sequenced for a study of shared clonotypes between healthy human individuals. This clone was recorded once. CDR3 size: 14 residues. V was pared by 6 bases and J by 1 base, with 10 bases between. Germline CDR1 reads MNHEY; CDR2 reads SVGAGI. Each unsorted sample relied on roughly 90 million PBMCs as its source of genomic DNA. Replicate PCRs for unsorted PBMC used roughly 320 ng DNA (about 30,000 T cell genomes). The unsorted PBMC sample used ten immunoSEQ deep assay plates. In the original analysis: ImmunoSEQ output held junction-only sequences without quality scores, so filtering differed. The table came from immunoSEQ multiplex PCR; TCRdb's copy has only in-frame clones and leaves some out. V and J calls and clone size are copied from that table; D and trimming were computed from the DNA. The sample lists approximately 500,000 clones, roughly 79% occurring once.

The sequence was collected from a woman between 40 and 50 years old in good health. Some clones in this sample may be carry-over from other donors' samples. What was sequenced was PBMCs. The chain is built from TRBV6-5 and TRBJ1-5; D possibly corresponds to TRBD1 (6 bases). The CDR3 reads CASSKGQSNQPQHF. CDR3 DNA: TGTGCCAGCAGCAAAGGACAGAGCAATCAGCCCCAGCATTTT.